The T cell receptor (beta chain) under discussion was sequenced for a study of blood T cell repertoires in COVID-19 (dated by TCRdb to about 2020). Turning to the overall study: Samples from collaborators originated in the United States, Italy and Spain and spanned both the acute and convalescent phases of COVID-19. The material from the prospective study consisted of cDNA or gDNA derived from T cells, B-cell-depleted T cells, or PBMCs. Deeply sampled blood TCRbeta repertoires from subjects exposed to, actively infected with, or recovered from COVID-19 were included in the dataset. The repertoires were released in a freely available public database meant as a resource for research on the immune response to SARS-CoV-2. The samples were drawn from the first 160 participants of the ongoing ImmuneRACE study and from 950 to 1,500 subjects provided by 6 global collaborators. Nearly every sample came with metadata listing a de-identified subject ID, COVID-19 status, age in years and sex. HLA class I and class II types, where available, came from metadata supplied by the sample provider rather than from assay-based typing.

The CDR3 covers 15 residues, taking in both the cysteine and the phenylalanine. Of all the DNA, just the CDR3 is kept, 45 bases in frame from base 1. The junction shows trimming of 4 bases on V and 7 bases on J, and the gene matches do not reach 8 bases of it. Looking up the germline V gene yields CDR1 KGHDR and CDR2 SFDVKD. To note about this clone: Its antigen target is currently unknown. No quality values exist for individual bases; no much larger clone is one base distant.

Enrolling through a virtual design, the prospective study's participants ranged in age from roughly 18 to 95 years and lived across around 25 United States geographic areas. To assign participants to cohorts, the prospective study relied on clinical history that participants themselves reported in a screening survey and a study questionnaire. In the prospective study, whole blood, serum and a nasopharyngeal or oropharyngeal swab were collected from each participant by mobile phlebotomists. Prospective study participants could optionally give additional blood draws and questionnaires over a roughly 2-month period. Prospective study blood samples were shipped either frozen or at room temperature before DNA extraction. TCRbeta CDR3 regions were amplified from genomic DNA by means of the immunoSEQ Assay, a bias-controlled multiplex PCR. Turning to the authors' computational methods: Nucleated cell counts per sample were estimated from amplification of reference gene primers within the assay. Sequence reads were collapsed and filtered to measure the absolute abundance of every unique TCRbeta CDR3 rearrangement. For each sample, productive Simpson clonality was calculated as the square root of Simpson's diversity index over productive rearrangements. As stored in TCRdb, this immuneACCESS dataset retains in-frame rearrangements with V and J assigned. A fraction of the clones does not appear; measured against another copy, unresolved V genes explain less than half of the discrepancy, and the remainder lacks a known reason. That table supplies the V and J calls and clone size; D and trimming were determined from the DNA. This sample lists 300,000 to 400,000 clones; 88% were detected once. More than 0.9% of the sample goes to the ten largest clones.

The paper's findings and limits, for the study overall: Clinical and demographic metadata were provided uncurated, with the amount varying by source and participant.

The clonotype was recovered from a young woman with acute COVID-19. The sequence joins TRBV24-1 to TRBJ2-5, with 10 bases matching TRBD1. Sequenced input: PBMCs or T cells enriched from blood (not recorded which). At the DNA level, the sequence is TGTGCCACCAGTGACCCCGGGACAGGGGTCGGGACCCAGTACTTC. Its protein product is CATSDPGTGVGTQYF.